These 10 T cell receptor beta chains originate from one sample sequenced in a study of technical replicates of blood from a few donors. The table came from immunoSEQ multiplex PCR; TCRdb's copy has only in-frame clones and leaves some out. The sample has about 100,000 clones, approximately 95% seen once. The specimen was T cells isolated from PBMCs. The receptor source for this set is a human donor in good health.

The V call is TRBV7-2, the J call TRBJ2-7; 7 bases line up with TRBD2. Germline CDR1 and CDR2: SGHTA and FQGNSA. The V segment lost 4 bases and the J segment 5 bases; nucleotides outside the gene matches: 14. The length of the CDR3 is 16 residues. This CDR3 reads CASSSAPSGGRDEQYF. CDR3 DNA: TGTGCCAGCAGCTCAGCCCCTAGCGGAGGCAGGGACGAGCAGTACTTC.

The DNA of the CDR3 is TGTGCCAGCAGCGCGGACAGGGTGGAGGACATTCAGTACTTC. It yields the protein CASSADRVEDIQYF. The chain has TRBV7-9 and TRBJ2-4, with 8 bases identical to TRBD1. Germline V gene lookup returns CDR1 SEHNR and CDR2 FQNEAQ (reference sequence). V shed 5 bases and J 8 bases; nucleotides not matched to a gene: 8. This CDR3 spans 14 amino acids.

The chain links TRBV9 to TRBJ1-1; the D gene is possibly TRBD1 (6 bases). From germline, CDR1 is SGDLS and CDR2 YYNGEE. The CDR3 spans 16 residues. V dropped 0 bases and J dropped 3 bases, with 15 bases sitting between them. The CDR3 sequence: CASSVGDIYPDTEAFF. The CDR3 coding sequence is TGTGCCAGCAGCGTAGGGGACATTTACCCTGACACTGAAGCTTTCTTT.

V and J are TRBV2 and TRBJ2-7; 8 bases fit TRBD2. CDR3 size: 14 residues. Unmatched junction bases numbered 5, after V lost 6 bases and J lost 1 base. Per the germline V gene, CDR1 is SNHLY and CDR2 is FYNNEI. Here the CDR3 DNA reads TGTGCCAGCAGAAAACTAGCGGATTCCTACGAGCAGTACTTC. Protein product: CASRKLADSYEQYF.

The chain links TRBV9 to TRBJ2-3; TRBD1 is a possible D gene (6 bases). CDR3 length: 16 amino acids. Trimming left V 1 base short and J 4 bases short, with 16 bases between. CDR1 and CDR2 (germline): SGDLS, YYNGEE. The CDR3: CASSVTSTGLADTQYF. The CDR3 DNA is TGTGCCAGCAGCGTAACCAGTACAGGGCTAGCAGATACGCAGTATTTT.

The rearrangement links TRBV7-8 to TRBJ1-1, with no clear D. V lost 1 base, J lost 2 bases, and 8 bases lay in between. Per the germline V gene, CDR1 is SGHVS and CDR2 is FQNEAQ. CDR3 size: 14 residues. CDR3 nucleotides: TGTGCCAGCAGCTTAGGTCAGGTAAACACTGAAGCTTTCTTT. Translating gives CASSLGQVNTEAFF.

V usage is TRBV19 and J usage is TRBJ2-4, with 11 bases fitting TRBD2. Germline loops: CDR1 LNHDA, CDR2 SQIVND (reference sequence). This CDR3 has 16 amino acids. J gave up 8 bases and V 1 base, and 7 bases lay outside the gene matches. CDR3 nucleotides: TGTGCCAGTAGTATAGGAAGTAGCGGGAGGGCCCACATTCAGTACTTC. As protein: CASSIGSSGRAHIQYF.

The chain carries TRBV28 and TRBJ1-2; 7 positions agree with TRBD1. The V and J ends lost 9 bases and 2 bases, in that order; junction bases with no gene match: 9. This CDR3 region has 14 residues. The germline V gene has CDR1 MDHEN and CDR2 SYDVKM. The CDR3 region has the DNA TGTGCCAGTGAGAGACAGGGTCTGAACTATGGCTACACCTTC. Translation gives CASERQGLNYGYTF.

The chain joins TRBV10-2 to TRBJ2-3; D not certain. CDR3 length equals 12 residues. Germline V CDR1 and CDR2: WSHSY, SAAADI. V lost 8 bases, J lost 2 bases, and 8 bases lay in between. CDR3 amino acids: CASSSPTDTQYF. Written as DNA, the CDR3 is TGCGCCAGCTCTTCCCCCACAGATACGCAGTATTTT.

The rearrangement joins TRBV6-5 to TRBJ2-3; no clear D. The CDR3 loop spans 15 amino acids. Germline V gives CDR1 MNHEY, CDR2 SVGAGI. V lost 4 bases and J 0 bases, leaving 11 bases between the germline ends. The DNA for the CDR3 is TGTGCCAGCAGTTCTCTGGCGGCGAGCACAGATACGCAGTATTTT. This encodes CASSSLAASTDTQYF.